This T cell receptor beta chain emerged from a study of T cell clonality in common variable immunodeficiency. Broader study findings: Authors noted CVID clonality's cause needs subpopulation repertoire sequencing.

The method was immunoSEQ multiplex PCR; TCRdb's version includes in-frame clones alone and lacks a portion of them. This record lists roughly 40,000 clones, none seen once only, and the top ten clones contain 2.8%. Donors gave roughly 5 to 8 ml heparinized peripheral whole blood. This clone has ten or more counts. Its target is not known. Sequencing ends 3 residues short of the CDR3 end; the germline J gene provides the rest. V was pared by 0 bases and J by 7 bases, with 6 bases of the junction left unmatched. The germline V gene encodes CDR1 DFQATT and CDR2 SNEGSKA (reference sequence). This CDR3 comprises 15 residues.

The clonotype originates from a person between 18 and 70 years old in good health. The sample taken for sequencing was peripheral blood mononuclear cells. The chain employs TRBV20-1 and TRBJ2-1, with TRBD2 identical over 10 bases. The CDR3 sequence: CSAREASGSRNEQFF. The sequenced CDR3 bases are TGCAGTGCTAGAGAGGCTAGCGGGAGTAGAAATGAG.